A selection of T cell receptor beta chains follows, all from one sample in a study of cytomegalovirus exposure and HLA in healthy donors. Only in-frame clones appear in the TCRdb table, and some are missing; sequencing was by immunoSEQ multiplex PCR. The sample includes 75,000 to 95,000 clones, 85% to 90% of them seen just once. Material: PBMCs. Every receptor here comes from a man aged 18 to 29 in good health and CMV-seronegative. CDR3s include the opening cysteine and the closing phenylalanine or tryptophan. A D gene is named only where the DNA matches it firmly. The size of a clone is reported for some rows only, either as once, few or many, or as a class for expanded clones.

j_gene,v_gene,abundance,d_gene,CDR3nt,CDR3aa
TRBJ2-3,TRBV5-4,NA,NA,TGTGCCAGCAGCTCTTCCGATACGCAGTATTTT,CASSSSDTQYF
TRBJ2-5,TRBV10-3,NA,NA,TGTGCCATCAGTGAGGGAGGGCAGTCAAAAGAGACCCAGTACTTC,CAISEGGQSKETQYF
TRBJ2-3,TRBV5-4,NA,NA,TGTGCCTACAGCAGTACTAGCACAGATACGCAGTATTTT,CAYSSTSTDTQYF
TRBJ1-2,TRBV7-9,NA,TRBD1,TGTTCCAGCAGTCCTCCACGGGACAGCGTCGTCTATGGCTACACCTTC,CSSSPPRDSVVYGYTF
TRBJ1-1,TRBV19,NA,NA,TGTGCCACTAGGGGGGGGATCGGACCCAAAAACCCCCGGAACACTGAGGCTTTCTTT,CATRGGIGPKNPRNTEAFF
TRBJ2-7,TRBV7-8,NA,NA,TGTGCCAGCACCCCCGGGCTAGCGAGCTCCTACGAGCAGTACTTC,CASTPGLASSYEQYF
TRBJ1-6,TRBV27,few,TRBD1,TGTGCCAGCAGACGGCGGGGACAGGGGTTTTCACCCCTCCACTTT,CASRRRGQGFSPLHF
TRBJ1-5,TRBV7-8,NA,TRBD1,TGTGCCAGCAGCCCGATACAGGGGACAAATCAGCCCCAGCATTTT,CASSPIQGTNQPQHF
TRBJ2-2,TRBV9,NA,NA,TGTGCCAGCAGCTTAAACACCGGGGAGCTGTTTTTT,CASSLNTGELFF
TRBJ2-1,TRBV9,NA,NA,TGTGCCAGCAGCGTAGCCGTCGGGAGACTGGATAATGAGCAGTTCTTC,CASSVAVGRLDNEQFF
TRBJ1-1,TRBV6-6,NA,NA,TGTGCCGCAACGCGGGGGAACACTGAAGCTTTCTTT,CAATRGNTEAFF
TRBJ2-1,TRBV4-3,few,TRBD2,TGCGCCAGCAGCCAAGGTAGGGCGGGAGGGCCGTTTGATGAGCAGTTCTTC,CASSQGRAGGPFDEQFF
TRBJ1-4,TRBV5-1,NA,NA,TGCGCCAGCAGCTTCTGGGGAACAGGTCAGGCGCAAAAACTGTTTTTT,CASSFWGTGQAQKLFF
TRBJ2-5,TRBV7-2,NA,NA,TGTGCCAGCAGCTCAGGGTTCCAAGAGACCCAGTACTTC,CASSSGFQETQYF
TRBJ1-2,TRBV11-2,NA,NA,TGTGCCAGCACCCTATGGCAGGAAGCTAACTATGGCTACACCTTC,CASTLWQEANYGYTF
TRBJ2-7,TRBV18,once,NA,TGTGCCAGCTCACCAGGATCGGGGTACGAGCAGTACTTC,CASSPGSGYEQYF
TRBJ2-7,TRBV11-2,NA,TRBD2,TGTGCCAGCAGCTTAGATATAGCGGGAATCGGCGAGCAGTACTTC,CASSLDIAGIGEQYF
TRBJ2-7,TRBV7-8,NA,NA,TGTGCCAGCAGCTTATCCCCCCACTACGAGCAGTACTTC,CASSLSPHYEQYF
TRBJ2-7,TRBV11-2,once,TRBD2,TGTGCCAGCAGTTTAAGCGGGGTGCTATCCTACGAGCAGTACTTC,CASSLSGVLSYEQYF
TRBJ1-1,TRBV6-1,few,TRBD1,TGTGCCGGTACCGGGACAGGGCCCGGGAACACTGAAGCTTTCTTT,CAGTGTGPGNTEAFF
TRBJ2-5,TRBV11-2,NA,TRBD1,TGTGCCAGCAGCCCCGGGACAGGGTTTTTGGGGACCCAGTACTTC,CASSPGTGFLGTQYF
TRBJ1-5,TRBV7-9,NA,TRBD1,TGTGCCAGCAGCTTTACAGGGGGGACTAATCAGCCCCAGCATTTT,CASSFTGGTNQPQHF
TRBJ1-1,TRBV12-5,NA,TRBD1,TGTGCTAGTGGTCCTCGGGACAGTGAAGCTTTCTTT,CASGPRDSEAFF
TRBJ1-1,TRBV28,NA,NA,TGTGCCAGCAGTTTACCCCCCCAGGGGAGGAACACTGAAGCTTTCTTT,CASSLPPQGRNTEAFF
TRBJ1-5,TRBV19,NA,NA,TGTGCCAGTAGTATTCAGGAACGTCAGCCCCAGCATTTT,CASSIQERQPQHF
TRBJ2-5,TRBV5-1,NA,TRBD2,TGCGCCAGCAGCTTAGGGCTAGCGGGAGAGGCAGAGACCCAGTACTTC,CASSLGLAGEAETQYF
TRBJ2-1,TRBV7-2,NA,TRBD2,TGTGCCAGCAGCTCCAAGCGGGGCGAGCAGTTCTTC,CASSSKRGEQFF
TRBJ2-1,TRBV10-3,once,NA,TGTGCCATCAGTGAGTCACCCCCAGGTTATGGCGCCGGCCTCGATGAGCAGTTCTTC,CAISESPPGYGAGLDEQFF
TRBJ2-3,TRBV5-1,NA,TRBD2,TGCGCCAGCAGCCCTAGACTAGCCCCACAAGATACGCAGTATTTT,CASSPRLAPQDTQYF
TRBJ2-5,TRBV7-2,NA,TRBD1,TGTGCCAGCAGCTTAGAGTCGAGGGGGCCTCAGACCCAGTACTTC,CASSLESRGPQTQYF
TRBJ2-1,TRBV29-1,NA,NA,TGCAGCGTTACAAACGGGGAGTTTCGCTCCTACAATGAGCAGTTCTTC,CSVTNGEFRSYNEQFF
TRBJ1-1,TRBV5-4,NA,NA,TGTGCCAGCAGCGAACACAACACTGAAGCTTTCTTT,CASSEHNTEAFF
TRBJ2-7,TRBV4-1,NA,TRBD1,TGCGCCAGCAGCCAGACAGGGAGAGCTTCCGAGCAGTACTTC,CASSQTGRASEQYF
TRBJ2-3,TRBV5-1,NA,TRBD2,TGCGCCAGCAGCCGGACTAGCGGGAGACGGATAGATACGCAGTATTTT,CASSRTSGRRIDTQYF
TRBJ2-5,TRBV7-9,NA,NA,TGTGCCAGCAGCGCCCGGGACATCCAAGAGACCCAGTACTTC,CASSARDIQETQYF
TRBJ2-7,TRBV5-6,NA,TRBD1,TGTGCCAGCAGTAGGCCGGGACAGGGGGCCTACGAGCAGTACTTC,CASSRPGQGAYEQYF
TRBJ2-4,TRBV29-1,NA,TRBD2,TGCAGCGCTGGACTAGCGGGAGGGCCTGTGTCCAAAAACATTCAGTACTTC,CSAGLAGGPVSKNIQYF
TRBJ1-1,TRBV6-1,NA,NA,TGTGCCAGTACAGGGAGCTTGAACACTGAAGCTTTCTTT,CASTGSLNTEAFF
TRBJ1-6,TRBV28,NA,NA,TGTGCCAGCAGTCAGCCACACCAGGGTTCCCATTCACCCCTCCACTTT,CASSQPHQGSHSPLHF
TRBJ2-3,TRBV5-1,NA,TRBD2,TGCGCCAGCAGCCCCTTCGGAACTAGCGGCACAGATACGCAGTATTTT,CASSPFGTSGTDTQYF
TRBJ1-2,TRBV18,once,TRBD1,TGTGCCAGCTCAGGGGGACAGGACTCTAACTATGGCTACACCTTC,CASSGGQDSNYGYTF
TRBJ2-7,TRBV7-9,NA,TRBD1,TGTGCCAGCAGCTTAGACCCAGGGGGCATTTACGAGCAGTACTTC,CASSLDPGGIYEQYF
TRBJ2-3,TRBV5-1,NA,NA,TGCGCCAGCAGCTGGGATACAGGTCTTGTACAAGATACGCAGTATTTT,CASSWDTGLVQDTQYF
TRBJ1-4,TRBV9,NA,NA,TGTGCCAGCAGCGTAGATCGGGTTCCGGCAAAACTGTTTTTT,CASSVDRVPAKLFF
TRBJ2-7,TRBV30,NA,TRBD2,TGTGCCTGGAGTGTACTGGCGGGAGGGCTATCCAGCGAGCAGTACTTC,CAWSVLAGGLSSEQYF
TRBJ2-3,TRBV4-3,NA,NA,TGCGCCAGCAGCCAAGAGCGTAGCGGACCCACAGATACGCAGTATTTT,CASSQERSGPTDTQYF
TRBJ1-5,TRBV27,NA,TRBD1,TGTGCCAGCAGTCCCCGCCGAGGACAGGGGAATCAGCCCCAGCATTTT,CASSPRRGQGNQPQHF
TRBJ1-5,TRBV6-1,NA,TRBD1,TGTGCCAGCAGTGACTTAGGACAGGATAGCAATCAGCCCCAGCATTTT,CASSDLGQDSNQPQHF
TRBJ2-2,TRBV19,NA,TRBD2,TGTGCCAGTAGCCGAACTCTAGCGGGAGTGTACACCGGGGAGCTGTTTTTT,CASSRTLAGVYTGELFF
TRBJ1-2,TRBV5-8,NA,TRBD1,TGTGCCAGCAGCTTCAGGGGGCCCCGCCAGGGCTATGGCTACACCTTC,CASSFRGPRQGYGYTF
TRBJ1-4,TRBV30,once,TRBD1,TGTGCCTGGAGTCAAACGAGGGGGCGCCTTAATGAAAAACTGTTTTTT,CAWSQTRGRLNEKLFF
TRBJ2-3,TRBV7-7,NA,TRBD2,TGTGCCAGCAGCTCCTCTAGCGGGAGGATCACAGATACGCAGTATTTT,CASSSSSGRITDTQYF
TRBJ1-6,TRBV27,NA,TRBD1,TGTGCCAGCAGCCCGGACAGGGGGAATTCACCCCTCCACTTT,CASSPDRGNSPLHF
TRBJ1-4,TRBV5-1,NA,NA,TGCGCCAGCAGCTTGGGTACAGGGGAAAAACTGTTTTTT,CASSLGTGEKLFF
TRBJ1-2,TRBV15,once,NA,TGTGCCACCAGCAGCGCGGTAACTAACTATGGCTACACCTTC,CATSSAVTNYGYTF
TRBJ2-7,TRBV5-4,NA,TRBD1,TGTGCCAGCAGCCAACTCGGGACAGGCGTGCTCTCCTACGAGCAGTACTTC,CASSQLGTGVLSYEQYF
TRBJ1-5,TRBV9,NA,NA,TGTGTCAGCAGCGCCTCAGGGGTCGATCAGCCCCAGCATTTT,CVSSASGVDQPQHF